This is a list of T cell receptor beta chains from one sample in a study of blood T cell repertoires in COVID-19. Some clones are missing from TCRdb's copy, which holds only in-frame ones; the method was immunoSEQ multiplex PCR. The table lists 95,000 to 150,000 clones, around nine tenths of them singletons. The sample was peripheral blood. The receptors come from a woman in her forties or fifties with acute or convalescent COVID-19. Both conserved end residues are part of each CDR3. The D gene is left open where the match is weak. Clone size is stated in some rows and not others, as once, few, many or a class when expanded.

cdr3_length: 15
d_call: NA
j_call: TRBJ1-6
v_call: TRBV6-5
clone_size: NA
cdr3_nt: TGTGCCAGCAAAGCCCCGATACGCACCCCCTCACCCCTCCACTTT
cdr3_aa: CASKAPIRTPSPLHF

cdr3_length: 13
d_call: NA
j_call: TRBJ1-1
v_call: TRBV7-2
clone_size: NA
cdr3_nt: TGTGCCAGCAGCGAAACAATGAACACTGAAGCTTTCTTT
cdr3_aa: CASSETMNTEAFF

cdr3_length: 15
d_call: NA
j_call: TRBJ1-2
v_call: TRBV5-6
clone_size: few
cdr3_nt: TGTGCCAGCAGCTTGGGGAGGACCGTTAACTATGGCTACACCTTC
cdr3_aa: CASSLGRTVNYGYTF

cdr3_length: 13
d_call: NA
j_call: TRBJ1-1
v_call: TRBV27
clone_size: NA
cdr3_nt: TGTGCCAGCAGTCAGATAACGAACACTGAAGCTTTCTTT
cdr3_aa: CASSQITNTEAFF

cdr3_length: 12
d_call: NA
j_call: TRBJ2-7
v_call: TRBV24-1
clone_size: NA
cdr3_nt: TGTGCCACCAGTGGCCCTAGGGGCGAGCAGTACTTC
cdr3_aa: CATSGPRGEQYF

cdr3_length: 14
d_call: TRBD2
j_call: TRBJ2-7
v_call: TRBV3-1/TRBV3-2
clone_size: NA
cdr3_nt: TGTGCCAGCAGCCAAGTAGCGGGAGCCTACGAGCAGTACTTC
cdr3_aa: CASSQVAGAYEQYF

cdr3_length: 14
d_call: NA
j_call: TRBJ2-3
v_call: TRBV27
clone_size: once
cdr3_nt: TGTGCCAGCAGTTTAGGAGCCAGACCAGATACGCAGTATTTT
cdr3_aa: CASSLGARPDTQYF

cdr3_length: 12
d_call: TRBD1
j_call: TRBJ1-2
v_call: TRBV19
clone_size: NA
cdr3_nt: TGTGCCTCAAGCGACAGGGACTATGGCTACACCTTC
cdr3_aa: CASSDRDYGYTF

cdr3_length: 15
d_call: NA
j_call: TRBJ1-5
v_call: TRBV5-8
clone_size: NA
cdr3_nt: TGTGCCAGCAGCAGGGGACTGATTAGCAATCAGCCCCAGCATTTT
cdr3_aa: CASSRGLISNQPQHF

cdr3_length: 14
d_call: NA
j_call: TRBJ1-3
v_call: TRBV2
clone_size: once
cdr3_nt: TGTGCCAGCAGTGTTGTAGGGGCTGGAAACACCATATATTTT
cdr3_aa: CASSVVGAGNTIYF

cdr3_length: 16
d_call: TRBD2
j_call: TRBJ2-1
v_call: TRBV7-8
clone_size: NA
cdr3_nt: TGTGCCAGCAGCGGTGGTATGGGACTATCGTATGATGAGCAGTTCTTC
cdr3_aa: CASSGGMGLSYDEQFF

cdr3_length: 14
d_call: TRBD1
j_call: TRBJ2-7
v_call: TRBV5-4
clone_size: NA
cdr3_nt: TGTGCCAGCAGCTTGGCCGGGACAGTCAACGAGCAGTACTTC
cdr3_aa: CASSLAGTVNEQYF

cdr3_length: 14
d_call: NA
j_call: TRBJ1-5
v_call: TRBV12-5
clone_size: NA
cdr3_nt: TGTGCTAGTGGAACAGGGAATAGCAATCAGCCCCAGCATTTT
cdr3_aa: CASGTGNSNQPQHF

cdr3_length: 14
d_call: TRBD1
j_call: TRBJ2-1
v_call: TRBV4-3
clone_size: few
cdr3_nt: TGCGCCAGCAGCCAAGATCAGGGGGACAATGAGCAGTTCTTC
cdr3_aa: CASSQDQGDNEQFF

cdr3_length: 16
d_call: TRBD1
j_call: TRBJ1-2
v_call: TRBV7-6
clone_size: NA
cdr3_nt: TGTGCCAGCAGCTTAGCTGGGACAGGGACTGCCTATGGCTACACCTTC
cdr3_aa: CASSLAGTGTAYGYTF

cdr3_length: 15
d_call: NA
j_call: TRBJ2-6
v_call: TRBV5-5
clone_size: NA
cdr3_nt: TGTGCCAGCAGCATCGGAAGCGCCGTGGCCAACGTCCTGACTTTC
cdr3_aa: CASSIGSAVANVLTF

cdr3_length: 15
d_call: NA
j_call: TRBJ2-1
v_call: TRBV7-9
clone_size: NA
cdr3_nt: TGTGCCAGCAGCTTAGTCCAAGGCGCCGCGGATGAGCAGTTCTTC
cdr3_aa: CASSLVQGAADEQFF

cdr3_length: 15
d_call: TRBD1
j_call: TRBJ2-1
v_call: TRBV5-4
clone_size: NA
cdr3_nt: TGTGCCAGCAGCTGGGGACAGGGTCTCTACAATGAGCAGTTCTTC
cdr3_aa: CASSWGQGLYNEQFF

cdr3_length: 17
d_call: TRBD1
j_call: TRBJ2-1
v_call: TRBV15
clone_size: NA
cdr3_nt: TGTGCCACCCCGTTCCCGCTACGACAGGGATCCTACAATGAGCAGTTCTTC
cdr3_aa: CATPFPLRQGSYNEQFF

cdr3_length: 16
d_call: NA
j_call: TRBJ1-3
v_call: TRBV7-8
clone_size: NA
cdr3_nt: TGTGCCAGCAGCTCCTCACAGGGCCTCCCTGGAAACACCATATATTTT
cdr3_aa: CASSSSQGLPGNTIYF

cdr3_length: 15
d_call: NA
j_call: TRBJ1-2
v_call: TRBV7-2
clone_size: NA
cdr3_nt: TGTGCCAGCAGCGCGAGGCGGGCAGGGGAGGGTGGCTACACCTTC
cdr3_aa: CASSARRAGEGGYTF

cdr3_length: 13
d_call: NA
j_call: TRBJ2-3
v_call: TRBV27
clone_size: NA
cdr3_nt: TGTGCCAGCAGTTTTGAACTCACAGATACGCAGTATTTT
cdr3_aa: CASSFELTDTQYF

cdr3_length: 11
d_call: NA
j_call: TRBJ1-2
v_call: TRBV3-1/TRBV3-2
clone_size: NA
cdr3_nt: TGTGCCAGCAGCCAAGATATGGGGGCCACCTTC
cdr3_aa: CASSQDMGATF

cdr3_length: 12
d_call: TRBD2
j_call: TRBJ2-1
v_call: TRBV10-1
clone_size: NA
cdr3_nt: TGCGCCAGCTCCACTAGCGGGTACGAGCAGTTCTTC
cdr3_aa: CASSTSGYEQFF

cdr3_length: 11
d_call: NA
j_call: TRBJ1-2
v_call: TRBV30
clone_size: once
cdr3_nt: TGTGCCTGGAGGGGAGGGGATGGCTACACCTTC
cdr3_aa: CAWRGGDGYTF

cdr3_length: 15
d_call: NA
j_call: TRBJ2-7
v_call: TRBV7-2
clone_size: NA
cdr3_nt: TGTGCCAGCAGCTTAGGGAGTGGGAGCTCCTACGAGCAGTACTTC
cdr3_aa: CASSLGSGSSYEQYF

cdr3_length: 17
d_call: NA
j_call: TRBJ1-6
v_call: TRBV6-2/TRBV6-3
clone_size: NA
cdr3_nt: TGTGCCAGCAGTTACCCTCCGGGATCCACGGCCAATTCACCCCTCCACTTT
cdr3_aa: CASSYPPGSTANSPLHF

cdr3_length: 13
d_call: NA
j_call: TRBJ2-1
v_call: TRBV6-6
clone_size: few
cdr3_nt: TGTGCCAGCAGCGGACAGACGTACAATGAGCAGTTCTTC
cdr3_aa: CASSGQTYNEQFF

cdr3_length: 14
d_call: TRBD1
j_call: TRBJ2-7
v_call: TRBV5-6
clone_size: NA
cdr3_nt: TGTGCCAGCCGCCGGGACAGGCTCTCCTACGAGCAGTACTTC
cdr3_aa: CASRRDRLSYEQYF

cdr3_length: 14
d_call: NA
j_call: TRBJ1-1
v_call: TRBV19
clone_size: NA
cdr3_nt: TGTGCCAGTAGTATAGATCTCGGGAACACTGAAGCTTTCTTT
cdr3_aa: CASSIDLGNTEAFF

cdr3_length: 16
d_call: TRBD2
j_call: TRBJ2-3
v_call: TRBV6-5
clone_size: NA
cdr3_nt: TGTGCCAGCAGTTCCCTGCGGGAGGGAAGCGCAGATACGCAGTATTTT
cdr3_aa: CASSSLREGSADTQYF

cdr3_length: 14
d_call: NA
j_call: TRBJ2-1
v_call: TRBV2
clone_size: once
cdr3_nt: TGTGCCAGCAGTTCCTCGGAAGCAGGGGAGGAGCAGTTCTTC
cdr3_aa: CASSSSEAGEEQFF

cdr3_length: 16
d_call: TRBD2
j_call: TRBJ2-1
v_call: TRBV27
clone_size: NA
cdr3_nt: TGTGCCAGCAGTCGATTACTAGCGGCTAACCCCAATGAGCAGTTCTTC
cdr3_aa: CASSRLLAANPNEQFF

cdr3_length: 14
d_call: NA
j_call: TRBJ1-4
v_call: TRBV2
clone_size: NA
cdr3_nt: TGTGCCAGCAGTGAAAGTTTTTATGCGGAAAAACTGTTTTTT
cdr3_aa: CASSESFYAEKLFF

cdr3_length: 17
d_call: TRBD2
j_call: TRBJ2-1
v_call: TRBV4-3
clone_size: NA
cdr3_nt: TGCGCCAGCAGCCAAGATAGCCCCGGACTAGCGGGAGTGGAGCAGTTCTTC
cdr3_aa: CASSQDSPGLAGVEQFF

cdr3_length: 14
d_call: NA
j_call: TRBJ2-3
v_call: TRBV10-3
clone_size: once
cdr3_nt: TGTGCCATCAGAGCCCATTCCGTTACAGATACGCAGTATTTT
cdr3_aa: CAIRAHSVTDTQYF

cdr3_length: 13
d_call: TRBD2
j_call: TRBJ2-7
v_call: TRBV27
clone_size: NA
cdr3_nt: TGTGCCAGCACCCCGGGACTAGCGGGCGAGCAGTACTTC
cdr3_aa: CASTPGLAGEQYF

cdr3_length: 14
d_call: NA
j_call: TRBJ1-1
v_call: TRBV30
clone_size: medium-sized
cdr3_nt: TGTGCCTGGAGTGTTCCTTGGGGGGGCGGTGAAGCTTTCTTT
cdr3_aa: CAWSVPWGGGEAFF

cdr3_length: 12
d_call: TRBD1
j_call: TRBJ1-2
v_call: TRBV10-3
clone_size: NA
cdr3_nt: TGTGCCATCAGTGAGGCCGGGACAGCCTACACCTTC
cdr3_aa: CAISEAGTAYTF

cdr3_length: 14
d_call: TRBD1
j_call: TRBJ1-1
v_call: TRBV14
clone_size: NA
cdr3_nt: TGTGCCAGCAGCCAAGAAGACAGGGGGACTGAAGCTTTCTTT
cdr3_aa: CASSQEDRGTEAFF

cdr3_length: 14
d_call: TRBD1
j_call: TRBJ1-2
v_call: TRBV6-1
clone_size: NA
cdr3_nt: TGTGCCAGCAGTGACGGGACAGGGAACTATGGCTACACCTTC
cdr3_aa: CASSDGTGNYGYTF

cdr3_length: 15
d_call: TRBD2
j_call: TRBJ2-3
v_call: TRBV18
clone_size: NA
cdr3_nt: TGTGCCAGCTCAACCGGACTAGCGGGAGTAAATACGCAGTATTTT
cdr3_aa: CASSTGLAGVNTQYF

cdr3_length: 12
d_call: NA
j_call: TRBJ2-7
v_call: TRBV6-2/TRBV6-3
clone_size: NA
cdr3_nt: TGTGCCAGCAGCTACTACAGGTACGAGCAGTACTTC
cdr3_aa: CASSYYRYEQYF

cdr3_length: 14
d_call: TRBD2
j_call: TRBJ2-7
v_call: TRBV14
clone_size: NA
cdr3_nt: TGTGCCAGCAGCGCCGGGACTAGCGCCCACGAGCAGTACTTC
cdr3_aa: CASSAGTSAHEQYF

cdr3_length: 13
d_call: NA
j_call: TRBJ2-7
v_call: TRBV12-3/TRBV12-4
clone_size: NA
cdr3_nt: TGTGCCAGCATCCCGACCGGGGTGGGCGAGCAGTACTTC
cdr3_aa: CASIPTGVGEQYF

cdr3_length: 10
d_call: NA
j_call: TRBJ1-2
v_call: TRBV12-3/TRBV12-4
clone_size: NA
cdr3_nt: TGTGCCAGCAGCCGTTATGGCTACACCTTC
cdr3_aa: CASSRYGYTF

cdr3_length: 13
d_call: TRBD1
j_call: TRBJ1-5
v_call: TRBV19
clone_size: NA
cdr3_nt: TGTGCCACCGGGACAGGGTTTAATCAGCCCCAGCATTTT
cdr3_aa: CATGTGFNQPQHF

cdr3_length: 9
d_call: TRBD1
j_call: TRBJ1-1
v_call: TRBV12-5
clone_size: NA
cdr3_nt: TGTGCCGAGGGGGCCGAAGCTTTCTTT
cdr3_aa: CAEGAEAFF

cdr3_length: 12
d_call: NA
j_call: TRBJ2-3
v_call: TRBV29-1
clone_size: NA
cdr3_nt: TGCAGCGTCCTTTCTAGCACAGATACGCAGTATTTT
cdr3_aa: CSVLSSTDTQYF

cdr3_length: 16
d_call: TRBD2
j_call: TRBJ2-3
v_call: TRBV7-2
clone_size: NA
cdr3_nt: TGTGCCAGCAGCTTTCACCGGGGGGGCGTAACAGATACGCAGTATTTT
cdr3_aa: CASSFHRGGVTDTQYF

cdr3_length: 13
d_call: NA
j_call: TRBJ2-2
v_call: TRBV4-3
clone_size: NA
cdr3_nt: TGCGCCAGCAGCCAACGACAGGCCGGGGAGCTGTTTTTT
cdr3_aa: CASSQRQAGELFF